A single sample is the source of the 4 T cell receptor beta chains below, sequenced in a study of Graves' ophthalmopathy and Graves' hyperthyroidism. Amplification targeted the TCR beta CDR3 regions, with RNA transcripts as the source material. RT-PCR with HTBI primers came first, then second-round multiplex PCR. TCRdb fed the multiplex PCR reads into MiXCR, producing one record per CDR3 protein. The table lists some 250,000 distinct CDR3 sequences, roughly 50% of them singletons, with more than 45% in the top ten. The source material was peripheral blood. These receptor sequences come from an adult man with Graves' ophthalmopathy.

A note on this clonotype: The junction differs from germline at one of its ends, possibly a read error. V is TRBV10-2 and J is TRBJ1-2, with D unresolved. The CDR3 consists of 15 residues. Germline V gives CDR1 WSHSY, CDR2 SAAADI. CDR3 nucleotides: TGTGCCAGCAGTTACCGAACGGAGGCTTACTATGGCTACACCTTC. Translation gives CASSYRTEAYYGYTF.

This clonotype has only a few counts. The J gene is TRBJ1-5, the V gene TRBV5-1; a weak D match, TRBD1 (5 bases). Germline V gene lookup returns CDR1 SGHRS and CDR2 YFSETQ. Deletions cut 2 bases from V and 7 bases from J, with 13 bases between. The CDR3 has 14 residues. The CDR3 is CASSLGDVGQPQHF. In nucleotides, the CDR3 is TGCGCCAGCAGCTTAGGGGACGTCGGGCAGCCCCAGCATTTT. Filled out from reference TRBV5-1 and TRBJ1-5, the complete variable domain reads KAGVTQTPRYLIKTRGQQVTLSCSPISGHRSVSWYQQTPGQGLQFLFEYFSETQRNKGNFPGRFSGRQFSNSRSEMNVSTLELGDSALYLCASSLGDVGQPQHFGDGTRLSIL.

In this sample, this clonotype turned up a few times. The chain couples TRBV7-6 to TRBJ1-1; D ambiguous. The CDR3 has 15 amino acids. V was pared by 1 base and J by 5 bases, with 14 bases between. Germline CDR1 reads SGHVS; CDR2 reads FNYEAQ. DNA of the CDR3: TGTGCCAGCAGCTTAGTGAAGGGAGGAAAAACTGAAGCTTTCTTT. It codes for CASSLVKGGKTEAFF.

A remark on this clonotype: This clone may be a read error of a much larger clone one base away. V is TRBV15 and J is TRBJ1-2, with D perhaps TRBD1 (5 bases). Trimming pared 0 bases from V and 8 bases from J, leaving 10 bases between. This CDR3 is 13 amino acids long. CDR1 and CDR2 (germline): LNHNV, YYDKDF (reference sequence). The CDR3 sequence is CATSRDGRDGYTF. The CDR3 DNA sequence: TGTGCCACCAGCAGAGATGGGAGGGACGGCTACACCTTC.